The clone carrying this T cell receptor (beta chain) was recorded a few times. What it binds is not known. Every TCR beta cDNA library bore unique molecular identifiers. T cells numbering roughly 1 to 10 million yielded a few hundred thousand cDNA molecules. TCRdb redid the calling of the PCR reads with MiXCR, one entry per CDR3 protein. The sample contains 150,000 to 200,000 distinct CDR3 sequences, approximately 35% of which appear only once. This sample was included in a study of post-analysis software for immune sequencing data. General observations from the study: Strong same-batch co-clustering of samples appeared with F measure clustering. When compared against controls, multiple sclerosis patients showed significantly lower normalized Chao1 diversity.

Here the sequenced sample was blood, taken after autologous hematopoietic stem cell transplantation. The TCR originated in a girl between 10 and 17 years old with multiple sclerosis.

The CDR3 loop reads CASRATGGSYEQYF. CDR3 coding DNA: TGTGCCAGCAGGGCTACAGGGGGCTCCTACGAGCAGTACTTC. The chain is built from TRBV6-5 and TRBJ2-7; 8 positions agree with TRBD1. The CDR3 contains 14 residues. Germline CDR1 MNHEY, CDR2 SVGAGI. V shed 6 bases and J 0 bases; nucleotides not matched to a gene: 4.